The clone carrying this T cell receptor beta chain was counted many times. These data belong to a study of blood T cells in healthy people across ages. A sample-barcoded 5' primer and a J-beta primer mix were used in a second PCR of roughly 7 to 11 cycles. A 12-random-nucleotide template-switch adaptor tagged each cDNA molecule. TCRdb analysed the 5' RACE reads with MiXCR anew, one entry per CDR3 protein. The repertoire has roughly 1.5 million distinct CDR3 sequences, 35% to 45% of them found once; the top ten carry about 3.8%. Germline values: CDR1 MNHEY, CDR2 SVGEGT. CDR3 size: 14 residues. J gave up 6 bases and V 7 bases, and 7 bases lay outside the gene matches. Donors were systemically healthy Caucasian individuals from Russia aged roughly 6 to 100 years.

The sequence came from a woman under 30 in good health. The chain carries TRBV6-2 or TRBV6-3 and TRBJ2-1; TRBD2 agrees at 9 bases. Material: blood. CDR3 loop: CASTLAGVGNEQFF. The CDR3 bases are TGTGCCAGCACTTTAGCGGGGGTAGGCAATGAGCAGTTCTTC.